This TCR beta chain stems from a study of blood T cell repertoires in COVID-19. The CDR3 has 14 amino acids. Germline CDR1 ENHRY, CDR2 SYGVKD. Losses at the gene ends were 5 bases for V and 5 bases for J; bases not matched to a gene: 8. Data came from immunoSEQ multiplex PCR; TCRdb stores just in-frame clones and leaves some out. Of about half a million clones listed, 75% to 90% are singletons. This clone occurred once. The chain couples TRBV10-3 to TRBJ2-7; 8 bases map to TRBD1. Sequenced sample: PBMCs or T cells enriched from blood (not recorded which). The source of this sequence is a woman in her fifties or sixties who had recovered from COVID-19. For the CDR3, the DNA is TGTGCCATCAGTCGGGGGACAGGAGGCCACGAGCAGTACGTC. This codes for CAISRGTGGHEQYV.